These 18 T cell receptor beta chains originate from one sample sequenced in a study of cytomegalovirus exposure and HLA in healthy donors. Use of 60 Vbeta and 13 Jbeta primers characterized the PCR. Using immunoSEQ multiplex PCR, the repertoire was profiled, and TCRdb retains in-frame clones only, with some absent. Of 150,000 to 200,000 clones listed, about 71% are singletons. Material: PBMCs. These receptors came from a woman between 35 and 50 years old in good health and CMV-seropositive.

The chain is built from TRBV7-8 and TRBJ2-5; 12 nucleotides line up with TRBD2. This CDR3 is 19 amino acids long. Germline V gene lookup returns CDR1 SGHVS and CDR2 FQNEAQ. V lost 5 bases and J lost 2; bases outside the gene matches: 15. Here the CDR3 reads CASSLGSSGRAVGQETQYF. CDR3 nucleotides: TGTGCCAGCAGCCTAGGGTCTAGCGGGAGGGCTGTAGGGCAAGAGACCCAGTACTTC.

The chain uses TRBV5-1 and TRBJ1-2; tentative D call: TRBD1 (6 bases). The CDR3 spans 16 residues. Germline V gives CDR1 SGHRS, CDR2 YFSETQ. V dropped 4 bases and J dropped 1 base, with 17 bases sitting between them. The CDR3, as DNA: TGCGCCAGCAGCCCGGGACACCCAACTGATAACTATGGCTACACCTTC. It yields the protein CASSPGHPTDNYGYTF.

V and J are TRBV6-5 and TRBJ2-1; D might be TRBD2 (5 bases). Germline CDR1 reads MNHEY; CDR2 reads SVGAGI. Deletions cut 2 bases from V and 9 bases from J, with 11 bases between. The CDR3 runs to 13 residues. The CDR3 DNA sequence: TGTGCCAGCAGTTACCCCGGGGTCGGTGAGCAGTTCTTC. As protein: CASSYPGVGEQFF.

This chain links TRBV28 with TRBJ2-2, with D hard to call. The CDR3 extends over 13 amino acids. CDR1 and CDR2 (germline): MDHEN, SYDVKM. Trimming pared 4 bases from V and 4 bases from J, leaving 7 bases between. CDR3 region: CASSYLVTGELFF. In DNA form, the CDR3 reads TGTGCCAGCAGTTATCTCGTCACCGGGGAGCTGTTTTTT. Supplemented by reference TRBV28 and TRBJ2-2, the full variable domain reads DVKVTQSSRYLVKRTGEKVFLECVQDMDHENMFWYRQDPGLGLRLIYFSYDVKMKEKGDIPEGYSVSREKKERFSLILESASTNQTSMYLCASSYLVTGELFFGEGSRLTVL.

This clone was detected once. The CDR3, as DNA: TGCGCCAGCAGCCCACCGAGCGGGGATCAGCCCCAGCATTTT. This sequence encodes CASSPPSGDQPQHF. J is TRBJ1-5 and V is TRBV4-1; D gene uncertain. The germline CDR1 and CDR2 sequences are MGHRA and YSYEKL. This CDR3 is built from 14 residues. V was trimmed by 4 bases and J by 5 bases, leaving 12 bases between them.

The rearrangement links TRBV6-5 to TRBJ2-5; possible D gene TRBD1, 5 bases. From germline, CDR1 is MNHEY and CDR2 SVGAGI. V was trimmed by 0 bases and J by 1 base, leaving 9 bases between them. The CDR3 covers 15 residues. For the CDR3, the DNA is TGTGCCAGCAGTTACTCGAGTGGGGCCCAAGAGACCCAGTACTTC. Protein product: CASSYSSGAQETQYF.

This clone has more than one count but fewer than ten. The rearrangement uses TRBV15 and TRBJ2-2; TRBD2 might be the D (7 bases). The CDR3 length is 17 residues. Germline V gene lookup returns CDR1 LNHNV and CDR2 YYDKDF (reference sequence). Trimming stripped 4 bases from V and 4 bases from J, with 19 bases between. The CDR3 DNA follows: TGTGCCACCAGCATCCAGGGGAGGGCCCGGGGCACCGGGGAGCTGTTTTTT. It encodes CATSIQGRARGTGELFF.

This chain links TRBV5-1 with TRBJ2-7; D ambiguous. Looked up from germline, CDR1 is SGHRS and CDR2 is YFSETQ. The CDR3 length is 15 residues. V gave up 3 bases and J gave up 5 bases, with 18 bases separating them. CDR3 loop: CASSSEAKETDEQYF. CDR3 DNA: TGCGCCAGCAGCTCCGAGGCCAAAGAAACGGACGAGCAGTACTTC.

This clone was seen a handful of times. The chain joins TRBV19 to TRBJ2-1, with D possibly TRBD2 on 6 matching bases. V lost 7 bases and J 8 bases, leaving 9 bases between the germline ends. The CDR3 covers 11 residues. Per the germline V gene, CDR1 is LNHDA and CDR2 is SQIVND (reference sequence). CDR3 nucleotides: TGTGCCAGTACTAGCGTGGATGAGCAGTTCTTC. Protein: CASTSVDEQFF.

The rearrangement joins TRBV5-1 to TRBJ2-7; tentative D call: TRBD1 (6 bases). Trimming stripped 4 bases from V and 0 bases from J, with 17 bases between. There are 16 residues in the CDR3. The germline gives CDR1 SGHRS, CDR2 YFSETQ. In DNA, the CDR3 is TGCGCCAGCAGCACGAACGCAGGGGCGGACTCCTACGAGCAGTACTTC. Amino acid sequence: CASSTNAGADSYEQYF.

This clone has just a few counts. The rearrangement joins TRBV27 to TRBJ2-7; 7 bases are shared with TRBD2. This CDR3 comprises 16 residues. From germline, CDR1 is MNHEY and CDR2 SMNVEV (reference sequence). The J segment lost 2 bases and the V segment lost 2 bases, leaving 9 bases of the junction unmatched. The CDR3 DNA follows: TGTGCCAGCAGTTTAACCTATAGCGGGCTGGCCTACGAGCAGTACTTC. This translates into CASSLTYSGLAYEQYF.

The chain links TRBV28 to TRBJ2-2, with D unresolved. Per germline, CDR1 MDHEN and CDR2 SYDVKM. Trimming removed 1 base at V and 0 bases at J, with 9 bases between. This CDR3 is 16 amino acids long. The CDR3 DNA follows: TGTGCCAGCAGTTTATCCACCCGCGCGAACACCGGGGAGCTGTTTTTT. Encoded protein: CASSLSTRANTGELFF.

This chain links TRBV5-1 with TRBJ1-3; D gene ambiguous. Trimming took 3 bases from V and 0 from J, leaving 10 bases between them. Germline CDR1 reads SGHRS; CDR2 reads YFSETQ. The CDR3 covers 15 residues. The DNA for the CDR3 is TGCGCCAGCAGCTATGAGAGGGACTCTGGAAACACCATATATTTT. This translates into CASSYERDSGNTIYF.

The chain uses TRBV6-5 and TRBJ2-7; the match to TRBD2 covers 9 bases. CDR1 and CDR2 (germline): MNHEY, SVGAGI. Trimming cost V 6 bases and J 9 bases; bases outside gene matches: 9. The CDR3 is 13 residues long. The CDR3 DNA sequence: TGTGCCAGCAGCCGACTAGCGGAGACGGGGCAGTACTTC. Translating it yields CASSRLAETGQYF.

V gene TRBV19 combines with J gene TRBJ2-6; no definite D call. CDR1 and CDR2 (germline): LNHDA, SQIVND (reference sequence). Trimming shortened V by 1 base and J by 4 bases, and 8 bases separated the two germline ends. This CDR3 spans 15 amino acids. Here the CDR3 reads CASSIGQAGANVLTF. In nucleotides, the CDR3 is TGTGCCAGTAGTATAGGCCAAGCGGGGGCCAACGTCCTGACTTTC.

CDR3 coding DNA: TGTGCCAGTAGTCCCGCCTTGGGTAGCGGACACAGCACAGATACGCAGTATTTT. As protein: CASSPALGSGHSTDTQYF. The chain couples TRBV19 to TRBJ2-3, with D maybe TRBD2 (6 bases). CDR1 and CDR2 (germline): LNHDA, SQIVND (reference sequence). The CDR3 length is 18 residues. Trimming removed 5 bases at V and 0 bases at J, with 21 bases between.

The chain carries TRBV15 and TRBJ2-1; D may be TRBD2 (7 bases). Germline loops: CDR1 LNHNV, CDR2 YYDKDF (reference sequence). This CDR3 is 16 amino acids long. Trimming stripped 1 base from V and 4 bases from J, with 14 bases between. The CDR3 loop reads CATSRVGGGVYNEQFF. CDR3 nucleotide sequence: TGTGCCACCAGCAGAGTTGGAGGGGGGGTATACAATGAGCAGTTCTTC.

In this sample, this clone turned up a few times. The chain links TRBV5-1 to TRBJ1-5, with D maybe TRBD1 (6 bases). V shed 1 base and J shed 6 bases, with 8 bases lying between them. The CDR3 runs to 13 residues. From germline, CDR1 is SGHRS and CDR2 YFSETQ. This chain's CDR3 is CASSLTGSQPQHF. CDR3 nucleotides: TGCGCCAGCAGCTTGACAGGGAGTCAGCCCCAGCATTTT.